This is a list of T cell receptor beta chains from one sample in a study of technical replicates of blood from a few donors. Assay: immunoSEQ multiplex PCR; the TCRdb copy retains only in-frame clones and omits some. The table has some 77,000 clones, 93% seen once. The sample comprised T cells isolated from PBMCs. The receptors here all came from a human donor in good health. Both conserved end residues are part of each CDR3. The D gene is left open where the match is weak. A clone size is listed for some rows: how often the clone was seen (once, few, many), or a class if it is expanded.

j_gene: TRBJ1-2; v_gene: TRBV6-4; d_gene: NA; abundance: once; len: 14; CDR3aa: CASSEEYRRHGYTF; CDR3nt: TGTGCCAGCAGTGAAGAGTACAGGCGCCATGGCTACACCTTC
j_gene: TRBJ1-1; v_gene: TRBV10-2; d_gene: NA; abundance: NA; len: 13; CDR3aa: CASRKNRNTEAFF; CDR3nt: TGCGCCAGCAGGAAAAACAGGAACACTGAAGCTTTCTTT
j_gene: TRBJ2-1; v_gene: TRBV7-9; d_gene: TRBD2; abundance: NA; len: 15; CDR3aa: CASSPYTSGRGEQFF; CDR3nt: TGTGCCAGCAGCCCCTATACTAGCGGGAGGGGTGAGCAGTTCTTC
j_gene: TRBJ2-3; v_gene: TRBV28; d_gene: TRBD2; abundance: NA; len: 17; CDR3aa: CASSSHPLADSTDTQYF; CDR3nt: TGTGCCAGCAGTTCCCACCCTCTAGCGGATAGTACAGATACGCAGTATTTT
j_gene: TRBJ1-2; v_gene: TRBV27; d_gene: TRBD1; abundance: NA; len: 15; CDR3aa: CASSLSGDSPYGYTF; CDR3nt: TGTGCCAGCAGTTTATCCGGGGACAGCCCCTATGGCTACACCTTC
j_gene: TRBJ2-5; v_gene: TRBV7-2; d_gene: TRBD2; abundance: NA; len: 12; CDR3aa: CASGTTQETQYF; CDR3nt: TGTGCCAGTGGGACTACACAAGAGACCCAGTACTTC
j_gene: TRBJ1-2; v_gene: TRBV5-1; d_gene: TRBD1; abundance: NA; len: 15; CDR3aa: CASSLVRDRGYGYTF; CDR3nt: TGCGCCAGCAGCTTGGTTCGGGACAGGGGGTATGGCTACACCTTC
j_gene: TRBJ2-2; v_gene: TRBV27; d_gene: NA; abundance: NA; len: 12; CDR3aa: CASKQGAGELFF; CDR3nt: TGTGCCAGCAAGCAGGGTGCCGGGGAGCTGTTTTTT
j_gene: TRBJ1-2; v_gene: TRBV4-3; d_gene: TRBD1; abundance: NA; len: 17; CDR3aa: CASSLRFRQGDIYGYTF; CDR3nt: TGCGCCAGCAGCCTTAGGTTCCGACAGGGGGATATCTATGGCTACACCTTC
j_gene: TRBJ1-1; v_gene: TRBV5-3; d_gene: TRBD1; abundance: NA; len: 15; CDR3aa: CARRLKTGDKPEAFF; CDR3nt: TGTGCCAGAAGGCTTAAGACAGGGGACAAGCCTGAAGCTTTCTTT
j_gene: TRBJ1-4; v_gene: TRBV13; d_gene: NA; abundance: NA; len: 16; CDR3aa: CASSPESTGTNEKLFF; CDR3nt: TGTGCCAGCAGCCCGGAATCGACAGGAACTAATGAAAAACTGTTTTTT
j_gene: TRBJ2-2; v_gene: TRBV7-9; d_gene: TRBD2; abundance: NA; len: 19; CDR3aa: CASSSRLAGGGENTGELFF; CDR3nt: TGTGCCAGCAGCTCAAGACTAGCGGGAGGAGGTGAGAACACCGGGGAGCTGTTTTTT
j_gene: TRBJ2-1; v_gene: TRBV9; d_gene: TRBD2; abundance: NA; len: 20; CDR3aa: CASSVDMTSGRTGSYNEQFF; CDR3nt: TGTGCCAGCAGCGTAGATATGACTAGCGGGCGTACCGGCTCCTACAATGAGCAGTTCTTC
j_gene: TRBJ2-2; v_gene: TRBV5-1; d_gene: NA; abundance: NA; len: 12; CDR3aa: CASRREAGELFF; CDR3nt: TGCGCCAGCAGAAGAGAAGCCGGGGAGCTGTTTTTT
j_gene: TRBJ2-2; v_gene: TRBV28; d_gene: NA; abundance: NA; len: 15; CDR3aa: CASIHGAANTGELFF; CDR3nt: TGTGCCAGCATCCACGGAGCAGCGAACACCGGGGAGCTGTTTTTT
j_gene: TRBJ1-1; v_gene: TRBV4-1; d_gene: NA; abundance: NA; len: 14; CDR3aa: CASSQVRENTEAFF; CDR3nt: TGCGCCAGCAGCCAAGTCAGGGAGAACACTGAAGCTTTCTTT
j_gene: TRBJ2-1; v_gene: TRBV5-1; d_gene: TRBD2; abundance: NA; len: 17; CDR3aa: CASSLARTSGAYNEQFF; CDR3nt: TGCGCCAGCAGCTTGGCCCGGACTAGCGGCGCCTACAATGAGCAGTTCTTC
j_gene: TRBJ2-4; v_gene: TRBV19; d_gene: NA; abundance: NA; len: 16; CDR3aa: CASSTTEIIAKNIQYF; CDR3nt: TGTGCCAGTAGTACAACAGAGATTATAGCCAAAAACATTCAGTACTTC
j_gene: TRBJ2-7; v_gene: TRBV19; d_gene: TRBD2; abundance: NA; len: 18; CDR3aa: CASSISGLAGAFSYEQYF; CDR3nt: TGTGCCAGTAGTATATCGGGACTAGCGGGAGCTTTTTCCTACGAGCAGTACTTC
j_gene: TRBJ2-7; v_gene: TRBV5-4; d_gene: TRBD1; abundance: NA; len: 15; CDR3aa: CASSLNRDSPYEQYF; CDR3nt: TGTGCCAGCAGTCTCAATCGGGACAGTCCCTACGAGCAGTACTTC